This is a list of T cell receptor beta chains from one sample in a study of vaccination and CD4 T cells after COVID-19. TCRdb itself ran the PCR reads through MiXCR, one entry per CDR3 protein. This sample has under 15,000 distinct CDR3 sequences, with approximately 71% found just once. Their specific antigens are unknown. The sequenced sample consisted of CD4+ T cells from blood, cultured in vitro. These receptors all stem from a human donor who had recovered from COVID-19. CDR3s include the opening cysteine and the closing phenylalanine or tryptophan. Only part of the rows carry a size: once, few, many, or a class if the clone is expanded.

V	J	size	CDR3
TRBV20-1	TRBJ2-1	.	CSASDPREQFF
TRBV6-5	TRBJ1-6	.	CASSYGRANSPLHF
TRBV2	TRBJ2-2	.	CASGGDSNTGELFF
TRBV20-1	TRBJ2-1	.	CSTPRAGGPNNEQFF
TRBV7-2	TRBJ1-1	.	CASSLFLETDEAFF
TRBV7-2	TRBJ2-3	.	CASSPPAGGFSDTQYF
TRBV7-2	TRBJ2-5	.	CASSLGLGLETQYF
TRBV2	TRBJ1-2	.	CASNTDNNYGYTF
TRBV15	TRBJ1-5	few	CATSSQQNQPQHF
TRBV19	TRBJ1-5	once	CASVEWGQDFSNQPQHF
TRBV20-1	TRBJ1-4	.	CSADGRNEKLFF
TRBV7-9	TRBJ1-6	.	CASSLPYNSPLHF
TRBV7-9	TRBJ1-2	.	CASSLVGGAPNGYTF
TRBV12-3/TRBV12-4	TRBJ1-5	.	CASSTGTVNQPQHF
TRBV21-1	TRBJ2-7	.	CASTQIARGTGTHEQYF
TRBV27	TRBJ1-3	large	CASRGTGPLDTIYF
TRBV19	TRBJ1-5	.	CASSAMGQGYQPQHF
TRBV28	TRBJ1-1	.	CASGGGAISEAFF
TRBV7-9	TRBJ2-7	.	CASSLIGTAPYEQYF
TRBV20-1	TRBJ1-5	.	CSASYSLVVHQPQHF